This T cell receptor (beta chain) was profiled in a study of T cells in Graves' hyperthyroidism and ophthalmopathy. Study-wide results and caveats: Prediction of ophthalmopathy progression came a median about 6 months pre-onset. Among clonotypes expanded in thyroid above 0.001, most were also found in blood.

With respect to this clonotype: Its matching antigen is unknown.

J was trimmed by 3 bases and V by 6 bases; bases with no gene match: 7. Germline V gene sequence: CDR1 SQVTM, CDR2 ANQGSEA. This CDR3 contains 16 residues. There were TCR beta CDR3 regions amplified from RNA transcripts. Researchers ran a first-round RT-PCR on the TCR CDR3 using the HTBI primer set. TCRdb recomputed calls from the multiplex PCR reads with MiXCR, one row per CDR3 protein. The sample lists some 600,000 distinct CDR3 sequences, around 14% seen once, with roughly 5.5% in the top ten. The study left out patients who had uncontrolled infection, other autoimmune disease, pregnancy or lactation. Together with thyroid ultrasound, orbital computed tomography, serum thyroxine and TRAb, clinical symptoms were used for diagnoses.

What was sequenced was blood. The J gene is TRBJ2-3, the V gene TRBV29-1; TRBD2 agrees at 15 bases. The receptor's source is a woman in her thirties with Graves' hyperthyroidism that later progressed to Graves' ophthalmopathy. This chain's CDR3 is CSVPGLAGGRTDTQYF. CDR3 DNA: TGCAGCGTCCCGGGACTAGCGGGAGGACGGACAGATACGCAGTATTTT.